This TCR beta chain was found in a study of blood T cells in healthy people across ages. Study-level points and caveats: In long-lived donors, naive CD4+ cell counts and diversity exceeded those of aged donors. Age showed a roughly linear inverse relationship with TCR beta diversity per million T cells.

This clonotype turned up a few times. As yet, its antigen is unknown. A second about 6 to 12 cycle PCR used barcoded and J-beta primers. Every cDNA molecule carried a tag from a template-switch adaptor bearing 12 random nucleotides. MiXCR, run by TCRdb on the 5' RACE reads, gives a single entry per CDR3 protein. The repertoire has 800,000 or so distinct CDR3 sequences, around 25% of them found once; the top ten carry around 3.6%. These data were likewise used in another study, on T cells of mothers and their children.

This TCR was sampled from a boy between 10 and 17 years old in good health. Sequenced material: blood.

CDR3 in DNA: TGTGCCAGCAGCTCCCACAGGACTTCATACGGGGAGCTGTTTTTT. It codes for CASSSHRTSYGELFF. The chain carries TRBV7-3 and TRBJ2-2, with D perhaps assigned TRBD1 or TRBD2 (5 bases each). The CDR3 sequence is 15 residues long. With 4 bases removed from V and 7 bases from J, the gap between germline ends came to 16 bases. CDR1 SGHTA and CDR2 FQGTGA come from the germline V gene.